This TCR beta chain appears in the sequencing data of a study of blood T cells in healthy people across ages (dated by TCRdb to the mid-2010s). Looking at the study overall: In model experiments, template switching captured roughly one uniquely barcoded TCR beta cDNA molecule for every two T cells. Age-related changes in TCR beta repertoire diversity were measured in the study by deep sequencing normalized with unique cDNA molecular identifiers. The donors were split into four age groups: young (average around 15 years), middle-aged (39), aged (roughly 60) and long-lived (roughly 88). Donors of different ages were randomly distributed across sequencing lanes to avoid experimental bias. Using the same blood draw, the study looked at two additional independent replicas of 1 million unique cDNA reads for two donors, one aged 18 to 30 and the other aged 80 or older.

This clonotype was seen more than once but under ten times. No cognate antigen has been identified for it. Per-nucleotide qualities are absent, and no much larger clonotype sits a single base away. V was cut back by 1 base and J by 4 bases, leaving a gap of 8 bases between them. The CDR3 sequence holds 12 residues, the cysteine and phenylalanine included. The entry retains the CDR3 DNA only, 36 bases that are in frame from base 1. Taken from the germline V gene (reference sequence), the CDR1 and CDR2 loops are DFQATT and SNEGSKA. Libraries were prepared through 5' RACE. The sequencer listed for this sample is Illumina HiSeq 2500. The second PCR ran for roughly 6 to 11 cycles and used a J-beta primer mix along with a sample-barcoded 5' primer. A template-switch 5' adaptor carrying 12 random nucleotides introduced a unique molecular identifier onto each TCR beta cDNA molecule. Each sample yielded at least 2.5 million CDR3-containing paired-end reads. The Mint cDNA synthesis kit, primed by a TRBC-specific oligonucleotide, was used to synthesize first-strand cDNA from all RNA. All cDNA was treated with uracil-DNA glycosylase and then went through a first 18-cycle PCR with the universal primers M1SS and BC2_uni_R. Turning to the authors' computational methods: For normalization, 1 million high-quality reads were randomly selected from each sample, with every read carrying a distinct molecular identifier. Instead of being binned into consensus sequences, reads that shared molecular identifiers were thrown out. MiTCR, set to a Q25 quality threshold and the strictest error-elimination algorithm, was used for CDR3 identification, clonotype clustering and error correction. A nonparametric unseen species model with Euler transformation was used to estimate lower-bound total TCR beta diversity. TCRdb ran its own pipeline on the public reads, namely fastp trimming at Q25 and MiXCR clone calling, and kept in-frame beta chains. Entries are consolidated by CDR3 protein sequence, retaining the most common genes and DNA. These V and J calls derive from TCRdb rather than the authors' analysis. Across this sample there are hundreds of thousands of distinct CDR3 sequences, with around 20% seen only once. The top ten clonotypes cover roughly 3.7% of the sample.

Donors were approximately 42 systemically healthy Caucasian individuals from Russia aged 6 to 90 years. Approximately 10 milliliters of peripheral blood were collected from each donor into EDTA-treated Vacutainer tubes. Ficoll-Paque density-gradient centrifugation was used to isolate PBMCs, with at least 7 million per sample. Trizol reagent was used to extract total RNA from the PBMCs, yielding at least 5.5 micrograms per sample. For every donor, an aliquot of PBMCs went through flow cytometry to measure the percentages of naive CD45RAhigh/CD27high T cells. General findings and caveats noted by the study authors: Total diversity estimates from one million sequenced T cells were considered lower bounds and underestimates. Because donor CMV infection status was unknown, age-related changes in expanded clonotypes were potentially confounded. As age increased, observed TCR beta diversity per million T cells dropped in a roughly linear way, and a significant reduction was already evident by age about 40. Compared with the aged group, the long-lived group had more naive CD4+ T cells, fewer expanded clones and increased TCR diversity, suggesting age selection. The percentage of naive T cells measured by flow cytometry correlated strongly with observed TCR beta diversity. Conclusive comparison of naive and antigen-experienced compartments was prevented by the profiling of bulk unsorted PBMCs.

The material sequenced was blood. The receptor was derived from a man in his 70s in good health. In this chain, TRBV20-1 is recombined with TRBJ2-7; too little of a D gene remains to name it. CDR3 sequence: CSARAESYEQYF. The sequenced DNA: TGCAGTGCTAGAGCTGAGTCTTACGAGCAGTACTTC.